Following are 3 T cell receptor beta chains from one sample sequenced in a study of blood T cells in healthy people across ages. A second PCR of roughly 6 to 12 cycles used a sample-barcoded 5' primer and a J-beta primer mix. A single record per CDR3 protein comes from TCRdb applying MiXCR to the 5' RACE reads. This table has over 1,500,000 distinct CDR3 sequences, about 39% appearing once. The sequencing sample was made of blood. These TCRs come from a human donor in good health.

Regarding this clonotype: The junction shows a germline mismatch at one end, possibly a read error. The gene calls are TRBV5-5 and TRBJ1-2; D remains ambiguous. Germline CDR1 reads SGHKS; CDR2 reads YYEKEE (reference sequence). The CDR3 contains 16 residues. The CDR3 DNA sequence: TGTGCCAGCGGCTTGGAGGTCAACCGGCCGCCTTATGGCTACACCTTC. It translates to CASGLEVNRPPYGYTF.

The CDR3 bases are TGTGCCAGCAGCCTGGGGGACCTAAGAGACTACTATGGCTACACCTTC. Translating gives CASSLGDLRDYYGYTF. The chain employs TRBV7-9 and TRBJ1-2; possible D gene TRBD1, 5 bases. CDR1 and CDR2 from the germline V gene are SEHNR and FQNEAQ (reference sequence). The CDR3 runs 16 residues. Trimming pared 5 bases from V and 3 bases from J, leaving 19 bases between.

This chain joins TRBV20-1 and TRBJ2-3, with 11 bases aligning to TRBD2. This CDR3 is built from 15 residues. Losses at the gene ends were 5 bases for V and 2 bases for J; bases not matched to a gene: 6. Germline V gene sequence: CDR1 DFQATT, CDR2 SNEGSKA (reference sequence). CDR3 bases: TGCAGTGCTCCCGGGACTAGCGGAACCACAGATACGCAGTATTTT. Protein: CSAPGTSGTTDTQYF.